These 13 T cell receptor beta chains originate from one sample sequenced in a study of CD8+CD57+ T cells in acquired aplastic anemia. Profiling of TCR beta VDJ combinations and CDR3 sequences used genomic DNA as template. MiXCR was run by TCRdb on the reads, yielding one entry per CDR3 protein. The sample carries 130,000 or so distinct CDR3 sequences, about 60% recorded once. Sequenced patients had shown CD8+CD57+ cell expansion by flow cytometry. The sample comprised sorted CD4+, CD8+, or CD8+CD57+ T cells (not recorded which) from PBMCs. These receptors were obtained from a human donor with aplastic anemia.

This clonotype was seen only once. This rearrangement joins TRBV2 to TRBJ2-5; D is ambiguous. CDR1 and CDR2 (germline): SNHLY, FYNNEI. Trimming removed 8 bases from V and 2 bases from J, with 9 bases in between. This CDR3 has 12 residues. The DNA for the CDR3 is TGTGCCAGCGGTACAGATCAAGAGACCCAGTACTTC. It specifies CASGTDQETQYF.

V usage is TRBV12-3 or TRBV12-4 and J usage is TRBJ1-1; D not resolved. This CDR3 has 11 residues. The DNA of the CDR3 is TGTGGTTCGCAACGCAACACTGAAGCTTTCTTT. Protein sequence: CGSQRNTEAFF.

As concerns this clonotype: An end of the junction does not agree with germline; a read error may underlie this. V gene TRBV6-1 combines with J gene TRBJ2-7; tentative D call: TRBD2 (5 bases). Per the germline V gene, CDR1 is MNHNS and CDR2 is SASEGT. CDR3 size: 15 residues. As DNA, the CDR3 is TGTACCAGCACCAGTAGCGTGACGAGCTCCTACGAGCAGTACTTC. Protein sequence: CTSTSSVTSSYEQYF.

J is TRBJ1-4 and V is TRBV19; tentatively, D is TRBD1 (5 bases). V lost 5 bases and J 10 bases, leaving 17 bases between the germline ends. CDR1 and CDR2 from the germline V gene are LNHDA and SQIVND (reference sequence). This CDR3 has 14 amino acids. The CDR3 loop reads CASSGAGPIPKLFF. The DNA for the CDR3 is TGTGCCAGTAGTGGGGCAGGGCCAATTCCAAAACTGTTTTTT.

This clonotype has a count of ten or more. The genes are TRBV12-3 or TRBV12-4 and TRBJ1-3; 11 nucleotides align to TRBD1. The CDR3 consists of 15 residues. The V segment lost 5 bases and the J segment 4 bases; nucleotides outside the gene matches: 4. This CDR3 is CASSPDRGQGNTIYF. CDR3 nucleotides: TGTGCCAGCAGTCCGGACAGGGGGCAGGGAAACACCATATATTTT.

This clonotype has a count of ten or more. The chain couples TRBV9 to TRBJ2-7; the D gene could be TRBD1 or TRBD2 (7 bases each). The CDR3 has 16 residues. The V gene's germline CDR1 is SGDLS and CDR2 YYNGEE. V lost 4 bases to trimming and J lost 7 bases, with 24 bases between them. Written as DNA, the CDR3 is TGTGCCAGCAGCCCCCAGGGGGGGGAGTTAAGTAGTGAGCAGTACTTC. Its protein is CASSPQGGELSSEQYF.

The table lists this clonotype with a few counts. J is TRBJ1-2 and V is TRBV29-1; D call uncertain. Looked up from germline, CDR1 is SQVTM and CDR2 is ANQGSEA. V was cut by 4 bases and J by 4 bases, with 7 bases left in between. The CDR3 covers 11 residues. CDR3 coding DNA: TGCAGCGTTGGGGATTTCTATGGCTACACCTTC. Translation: CSVGDFYGYTF. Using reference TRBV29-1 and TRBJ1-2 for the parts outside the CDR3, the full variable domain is SAVISQKPSRDICQRGTSLTIQCQVDSQVTMMFWYRQQPGQSLTLIATANQGSEATYESGFVIDKFPISRPNLTFSTLTVSNMSPEDSSIYLCSVGDFYGYTFGSGTRLTVV.

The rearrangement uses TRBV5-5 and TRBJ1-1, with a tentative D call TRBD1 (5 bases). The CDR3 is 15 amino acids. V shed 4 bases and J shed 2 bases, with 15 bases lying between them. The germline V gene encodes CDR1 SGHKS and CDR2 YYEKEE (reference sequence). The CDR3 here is CASSRWGGDNTEAFF. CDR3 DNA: TGTGCCAGCAGCCGTTGGGGAGGGGATAACACTGAAGCTTTCTTT. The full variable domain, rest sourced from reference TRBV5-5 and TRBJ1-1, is DAGVTQSPTHLIKTRGQQVTLRCSPISGHKSVSWYQQVLGQGPQFIFQYYEKEERGRGNFPDRFSARQFPNYSSELNVNALLLGDSALYLCASSRWGGDNTEAFFGQGTRLTVV.

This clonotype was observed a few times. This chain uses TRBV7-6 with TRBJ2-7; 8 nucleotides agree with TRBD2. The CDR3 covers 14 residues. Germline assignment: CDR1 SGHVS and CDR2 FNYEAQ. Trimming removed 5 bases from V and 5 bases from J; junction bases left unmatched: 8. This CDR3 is CASSHSGSAHEQYF. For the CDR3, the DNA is TGTGCCAGCAGCCACAGCGGGAGCGCCCACGAGCAGTACTTC.

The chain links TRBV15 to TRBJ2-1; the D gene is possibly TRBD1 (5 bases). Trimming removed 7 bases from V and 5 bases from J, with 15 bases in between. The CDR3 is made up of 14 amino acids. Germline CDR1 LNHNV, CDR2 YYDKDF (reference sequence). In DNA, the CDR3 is TGTGCCACCAACCGTTATCCAGGGAACAATGAGCAGTTCTTC. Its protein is CATNRYPGNNEQFF.

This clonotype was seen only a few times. The CDR3 DNA follows: TGTGCCACCAGCAGAGGGGACAGGGATACGGACGAGCAGTACTTC. It specifies CATSRGDRDTDEQYF. This sequence joins TRBV15 and TRBJ2-7; 9 nucleotides align to TRBD1. The germline V gene has CDR1 LNHNV and CDR2 YYDKDF (reference sequence). Losses at the gene ends were 1 base for V and 5 bases for J; bases not matched to a gene: 6. The length of the CDR3 is 15 residues.

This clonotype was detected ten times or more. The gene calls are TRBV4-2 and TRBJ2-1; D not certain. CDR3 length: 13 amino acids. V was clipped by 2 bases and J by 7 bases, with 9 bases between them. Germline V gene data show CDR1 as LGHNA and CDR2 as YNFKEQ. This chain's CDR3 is CASSQSGYNEQFF. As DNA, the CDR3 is TGTGCCAGCAGCCAATCCGGGTATAATGAGCAGTTCTTC.

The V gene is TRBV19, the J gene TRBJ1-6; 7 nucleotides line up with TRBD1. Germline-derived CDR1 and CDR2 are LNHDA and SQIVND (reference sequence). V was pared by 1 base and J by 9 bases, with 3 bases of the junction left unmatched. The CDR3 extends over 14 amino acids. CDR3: CASSIASGGSPLHF. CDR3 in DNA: TGTGCCAGTAGTATAGCGTCAGGGGGTTCACCCCTCCACTTT.